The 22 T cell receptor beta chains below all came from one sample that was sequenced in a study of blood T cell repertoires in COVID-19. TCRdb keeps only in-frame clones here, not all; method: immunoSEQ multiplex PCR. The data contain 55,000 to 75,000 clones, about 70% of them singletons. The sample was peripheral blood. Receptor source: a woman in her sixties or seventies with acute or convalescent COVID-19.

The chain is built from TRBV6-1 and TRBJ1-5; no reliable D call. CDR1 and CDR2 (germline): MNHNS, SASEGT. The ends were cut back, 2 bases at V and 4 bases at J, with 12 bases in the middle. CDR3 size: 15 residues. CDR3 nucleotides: TGTGCCAGCAGTGAAAGGTGGGCATCAAATCAGCCCCAGCATTTT. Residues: CASSERWASNQPQHF.

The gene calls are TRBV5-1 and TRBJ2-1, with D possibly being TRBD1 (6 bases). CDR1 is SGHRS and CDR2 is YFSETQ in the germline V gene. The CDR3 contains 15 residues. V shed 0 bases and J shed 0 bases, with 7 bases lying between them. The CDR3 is CASSLGGGSYNEQFF. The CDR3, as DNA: TGCGCCAGCAGCTTGGGAGGGGGCTCCTACAATGAGCAGTTCTTC.

The CDR3 DNA reads TGTGCCAGCAGTCCCGACAGGGGTAGCTACGAGCAGTACTTC. It encodes CASSPDRGSYEQYF. The chain employs TRBV27 and TRBJ2-7, with 8 bases aligning to TRBD1. Germline V CDR1 and CDR2: MNHEY, SMNVEV (reference sequence). The ends lost 5 bases at V and 3 bases at J; junction bases unmatched: 6. CDR3 length equals 14 residues.

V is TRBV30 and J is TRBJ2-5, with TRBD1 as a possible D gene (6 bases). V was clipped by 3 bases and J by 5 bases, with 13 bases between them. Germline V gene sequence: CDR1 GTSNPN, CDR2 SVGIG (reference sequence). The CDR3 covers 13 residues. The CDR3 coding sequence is TGTGCCTGGAGCCCCGGCCAGGGGGAGACCCAGTACTTC. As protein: CAWSPGQGETQYF.

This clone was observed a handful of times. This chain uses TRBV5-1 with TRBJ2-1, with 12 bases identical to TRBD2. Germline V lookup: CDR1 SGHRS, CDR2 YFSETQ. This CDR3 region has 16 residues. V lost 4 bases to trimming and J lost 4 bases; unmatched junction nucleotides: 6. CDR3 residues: CASSAQTSGRYNEQFF. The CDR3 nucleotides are TGCGCCAGCAGCGCGCAGACTAGCGGGAGATACAATGAGCAGTTCTTC.

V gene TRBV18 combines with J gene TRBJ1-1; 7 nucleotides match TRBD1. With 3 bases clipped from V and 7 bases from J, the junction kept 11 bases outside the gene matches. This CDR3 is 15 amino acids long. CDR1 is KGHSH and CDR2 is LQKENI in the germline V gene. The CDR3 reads CASSPEGATRGEAFF. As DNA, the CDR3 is TGTGCCAGCTCACCGGAGGGGGCGACACGGGGTGAAGCTTTCTTT.

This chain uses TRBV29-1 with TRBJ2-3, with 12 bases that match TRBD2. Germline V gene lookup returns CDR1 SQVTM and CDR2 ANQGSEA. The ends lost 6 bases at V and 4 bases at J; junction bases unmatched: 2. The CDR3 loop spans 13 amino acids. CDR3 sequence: CSVSSGRADTQYF. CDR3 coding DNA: TGCAGCGTCTCTAGCGGGAGGGCAGATACGCAGTATTTT.

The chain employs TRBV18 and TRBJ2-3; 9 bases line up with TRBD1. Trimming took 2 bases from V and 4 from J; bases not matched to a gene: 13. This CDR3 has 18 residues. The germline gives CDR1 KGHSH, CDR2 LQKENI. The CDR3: CASSPRYETGGRPDTQYF. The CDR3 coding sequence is TGTGCCAGCTCACCAAGATATGAGACAGGGGGACGACCAGATACGCAGTATTTT.

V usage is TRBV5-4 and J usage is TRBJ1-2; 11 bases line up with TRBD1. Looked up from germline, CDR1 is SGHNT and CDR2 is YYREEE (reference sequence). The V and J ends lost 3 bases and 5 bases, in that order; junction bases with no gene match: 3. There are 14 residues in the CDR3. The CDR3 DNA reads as TGTGCCAGCAGCTATGGACAGGGGGCGTATGGCTACACCTTC. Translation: CASSYGQGAYGYTF.

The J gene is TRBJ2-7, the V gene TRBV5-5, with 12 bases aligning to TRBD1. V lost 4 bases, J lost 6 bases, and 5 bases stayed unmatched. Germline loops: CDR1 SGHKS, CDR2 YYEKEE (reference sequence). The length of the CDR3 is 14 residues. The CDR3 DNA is TGTGCCAGCAGCCCCGGGACAGGGGGCGGCGAGCAGTACTTC. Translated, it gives CASSPGTGGGEQYF. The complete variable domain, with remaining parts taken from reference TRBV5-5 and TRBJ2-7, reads DAGVTQSPTHLIKTRGQQVTLRCSPISGHKSVSWYQQVLGQGPQFIFQYYEKEERGRGNFPDRFSARQFPNYSSELNVNALLLGDSALYLCASSPGTGGGEQYFGPGTRLTVT.

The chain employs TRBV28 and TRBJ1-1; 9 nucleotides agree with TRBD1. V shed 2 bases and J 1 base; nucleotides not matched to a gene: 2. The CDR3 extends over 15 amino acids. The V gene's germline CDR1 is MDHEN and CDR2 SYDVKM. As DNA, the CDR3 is TGTGCCAGCAGTTTAGACAGGGGGAGGAACACTGAAGCTTTCTTT. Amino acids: CASSLDRGRNTEAFF.

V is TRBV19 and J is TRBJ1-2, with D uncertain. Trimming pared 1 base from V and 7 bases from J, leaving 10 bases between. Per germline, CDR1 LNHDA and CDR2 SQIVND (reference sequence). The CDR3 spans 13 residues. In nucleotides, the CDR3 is TGTGCCAGTAGTATAGGGACTTCAAGTGGCTACACCTTC. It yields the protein CASSIGTSSGYTF.

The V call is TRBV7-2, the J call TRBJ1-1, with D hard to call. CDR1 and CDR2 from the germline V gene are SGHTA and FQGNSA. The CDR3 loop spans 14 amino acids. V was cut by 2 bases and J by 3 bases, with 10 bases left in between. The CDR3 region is CASSLMVVDTEAFF. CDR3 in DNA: TGTGCCAGCAGCTTAATGGTAGTGGACACTGAAGCTTTCTTT.

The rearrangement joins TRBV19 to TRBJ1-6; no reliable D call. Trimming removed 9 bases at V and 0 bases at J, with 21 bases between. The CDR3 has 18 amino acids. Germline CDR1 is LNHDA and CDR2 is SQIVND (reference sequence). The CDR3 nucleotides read TGTGCCAGCGCAGTCGAGACTTCGTATAGCTCCTATAATTCACCCCTCCACTTT. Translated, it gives CASAVETSYSSYNSPLHF.

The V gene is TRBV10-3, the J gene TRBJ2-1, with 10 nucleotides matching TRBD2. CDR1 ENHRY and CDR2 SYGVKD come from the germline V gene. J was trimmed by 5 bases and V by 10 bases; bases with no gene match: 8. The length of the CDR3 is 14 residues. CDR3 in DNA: TGTGCCACCGGGGGACTAGCGCAGAACAATGAGCAGTTCTTC. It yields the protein CATGGLAQNNEQFF.

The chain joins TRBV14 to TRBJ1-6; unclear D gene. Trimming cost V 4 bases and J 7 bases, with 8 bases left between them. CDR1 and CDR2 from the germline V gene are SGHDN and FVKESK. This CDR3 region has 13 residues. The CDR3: CASSPRGNSPLHF. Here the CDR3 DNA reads TGTGCCAGCAGCCCCCGAGGGAATTCACCCCTCCACTTT. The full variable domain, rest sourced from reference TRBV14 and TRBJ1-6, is EAGVTQFPSHSVIEKGQTVTLRCDPISGHDNLYWYRRVMGKEIKFLLHFVKESKQDESGMPNNRFLAERTGGTYSTLKVQPAELEDSGVYFCASSPRGNSPLHFGNGTRLTVT.

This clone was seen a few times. Here the CDR3 DNA reads TGTGCCAGCAGTGAAGTAACAGGGAAGGGTGAAGCTTTCTTT. Protein: CASSEVTGKGEAFF. The chain recombines TRBV6-1 with TRBJ1-1; the D gene is possibly TRBD1 (6 bases). Germline V gene lookup returns CDR1 MNHNS and CDR2 SASEGT. The CDR3 has 14 residues. Trimming removed 1 base at V and 7 bases at J, with 13 bases between.

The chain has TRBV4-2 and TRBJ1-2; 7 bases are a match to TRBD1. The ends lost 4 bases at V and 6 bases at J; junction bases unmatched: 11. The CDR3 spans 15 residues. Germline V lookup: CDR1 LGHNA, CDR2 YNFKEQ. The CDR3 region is CASSLGGQARDGYTF. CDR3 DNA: TGTGCCAGCAGCCTTGGAGGACAGGCTAGGGATGGCTACACCTTC.

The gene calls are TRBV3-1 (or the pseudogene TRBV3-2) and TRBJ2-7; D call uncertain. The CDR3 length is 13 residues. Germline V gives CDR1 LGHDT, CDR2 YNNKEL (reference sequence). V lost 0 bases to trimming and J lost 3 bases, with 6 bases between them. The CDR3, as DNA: TGTGCCAGCAGCCAAGATCGGGTCTACGAGCAGTACTTC. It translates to CASSQDRVYEQYF.

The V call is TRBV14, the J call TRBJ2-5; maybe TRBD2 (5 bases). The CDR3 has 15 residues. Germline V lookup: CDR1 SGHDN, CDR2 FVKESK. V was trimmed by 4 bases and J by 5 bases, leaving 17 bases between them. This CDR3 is CASSLKGVVGETQYF. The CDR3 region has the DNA TGTGCCAGCAGCCTAAAGGGAGTTGTCGGGGAGACCCAGTACTTC.

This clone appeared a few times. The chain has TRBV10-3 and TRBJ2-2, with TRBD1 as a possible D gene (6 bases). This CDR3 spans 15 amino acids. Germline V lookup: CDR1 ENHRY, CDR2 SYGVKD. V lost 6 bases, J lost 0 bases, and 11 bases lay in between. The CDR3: CAISVQGTNTGELFF. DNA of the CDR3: TGTGCCATCAGCGTACAGGGAACGAACACCGGGGAGCTGTTTTTT.

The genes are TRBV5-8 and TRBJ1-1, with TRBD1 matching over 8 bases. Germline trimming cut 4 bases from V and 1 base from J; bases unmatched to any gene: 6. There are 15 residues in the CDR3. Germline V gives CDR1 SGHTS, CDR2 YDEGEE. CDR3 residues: CASSKIRGPNTEAFF. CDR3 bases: TGTGCCAGCAGCAAAATCAGGGGGCCGAACACTGAAGCTTTCTTT.